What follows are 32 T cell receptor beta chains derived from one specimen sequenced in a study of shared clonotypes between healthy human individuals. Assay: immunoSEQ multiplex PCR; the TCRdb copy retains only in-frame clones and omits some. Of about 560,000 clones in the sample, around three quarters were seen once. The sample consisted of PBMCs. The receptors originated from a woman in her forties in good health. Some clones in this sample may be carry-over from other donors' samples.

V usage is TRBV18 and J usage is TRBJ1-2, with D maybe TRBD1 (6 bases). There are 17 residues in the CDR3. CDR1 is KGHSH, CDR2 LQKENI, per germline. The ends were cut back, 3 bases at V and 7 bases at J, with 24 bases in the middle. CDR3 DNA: TGTGCCAGCTCACCTCCCGGGGGCAGGGGAGATTCTGGTGGCTACACCTTC. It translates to CASSPPGGRGDSGGYTF.

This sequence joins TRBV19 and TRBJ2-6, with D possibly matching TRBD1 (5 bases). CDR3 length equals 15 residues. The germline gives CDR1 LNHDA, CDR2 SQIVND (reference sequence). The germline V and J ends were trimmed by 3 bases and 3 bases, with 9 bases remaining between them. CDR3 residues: CASSIPGFGANVLTF. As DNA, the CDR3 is TGTGCCAGTAGTATTCCAGGGTTTGGGGCCAACGTCCTGACTTTC. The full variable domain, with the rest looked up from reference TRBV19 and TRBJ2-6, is DGGITQSPKYLFRKEGQNVTLSCEQNLNHDAMYWYRQDPGQGLRLIYYSQIVNDFQKGDIAEGYSVSREKKESFPLTVTSAQKNPTAFYLCASSIPGFGANVLTFGAGSRLTVL.

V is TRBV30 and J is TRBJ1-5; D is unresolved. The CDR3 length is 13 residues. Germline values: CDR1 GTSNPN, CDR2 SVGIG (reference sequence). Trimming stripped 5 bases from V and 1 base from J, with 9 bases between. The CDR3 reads CAWGDTSNQPQHF. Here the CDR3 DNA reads TGTGCCTGGGGAGACACCAGCAATCAGCCCCAGCATTTT.

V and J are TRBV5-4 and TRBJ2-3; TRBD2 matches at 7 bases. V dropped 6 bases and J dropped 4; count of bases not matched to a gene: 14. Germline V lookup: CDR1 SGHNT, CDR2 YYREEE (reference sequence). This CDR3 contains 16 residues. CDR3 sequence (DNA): TGTGCCAGCACCCCTCGGGGCGGGAGCTCCCCAGATACGCAGTATTTT. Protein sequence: CASTPRGGSSPDTQYF.

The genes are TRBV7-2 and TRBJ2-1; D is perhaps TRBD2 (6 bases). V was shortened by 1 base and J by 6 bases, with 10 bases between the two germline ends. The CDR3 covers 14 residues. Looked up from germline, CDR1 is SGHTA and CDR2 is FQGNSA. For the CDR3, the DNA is TGTGCCAGCAGCTTAGGACGGGGACTCAATGAGCAGTTCTTC. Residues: CASSLGRGLNEQFF.

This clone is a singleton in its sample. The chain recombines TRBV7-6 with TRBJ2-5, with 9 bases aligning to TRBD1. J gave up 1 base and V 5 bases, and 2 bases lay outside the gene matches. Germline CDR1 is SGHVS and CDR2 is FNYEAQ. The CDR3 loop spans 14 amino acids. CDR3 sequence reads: CASSTGGSQETQYF. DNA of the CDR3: TGTGCCAGCAGCACAGGGGGCTCCCAAGAGACCCAGTACTTC.

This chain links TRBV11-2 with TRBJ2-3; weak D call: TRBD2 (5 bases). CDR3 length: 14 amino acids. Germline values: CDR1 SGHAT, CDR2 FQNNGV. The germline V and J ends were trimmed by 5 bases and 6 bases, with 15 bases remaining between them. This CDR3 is CASSPGSRWDTQYF. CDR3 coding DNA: TGTGCCAGCAGCCCGGGGTCCCGTTGGGATACGCAGTATTTT.

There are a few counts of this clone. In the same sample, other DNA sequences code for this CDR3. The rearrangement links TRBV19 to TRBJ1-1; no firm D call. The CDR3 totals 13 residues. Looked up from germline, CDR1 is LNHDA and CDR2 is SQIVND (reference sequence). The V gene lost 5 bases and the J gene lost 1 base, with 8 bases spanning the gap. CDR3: CASSRGTNTEAFF. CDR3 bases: TGTGCCAGTAGTCGAGGAACGAACACTGAAGCTTTCTTT. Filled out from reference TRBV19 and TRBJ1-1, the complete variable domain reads DGGITQSPKYLFRKEGQNVTLSCEQNLNHDAMYWYRQDPGQGLRLIYYSQIVNDFQKGDIAEGYSVSREKKESFPLTVTSAQKNPTAFYLCASSRGTNTEAFFGQGTRLTVV.

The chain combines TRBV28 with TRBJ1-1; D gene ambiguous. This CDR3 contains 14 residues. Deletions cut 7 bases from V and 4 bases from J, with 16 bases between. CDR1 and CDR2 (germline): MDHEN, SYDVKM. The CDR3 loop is CASTQGWSGTEAFF. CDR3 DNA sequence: TGTGCCAGCACCCAAGGATGGTCGGGCACTGAAGCTTTCTTT.

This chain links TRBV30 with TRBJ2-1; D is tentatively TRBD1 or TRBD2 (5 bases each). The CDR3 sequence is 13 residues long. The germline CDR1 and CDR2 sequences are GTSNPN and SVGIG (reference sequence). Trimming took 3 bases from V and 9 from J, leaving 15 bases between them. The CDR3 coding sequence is TGTGCCTGGAGGATACGAGGGGATGGTGAGCAGTTCTTC. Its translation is CAWRIRGDGEQFF.

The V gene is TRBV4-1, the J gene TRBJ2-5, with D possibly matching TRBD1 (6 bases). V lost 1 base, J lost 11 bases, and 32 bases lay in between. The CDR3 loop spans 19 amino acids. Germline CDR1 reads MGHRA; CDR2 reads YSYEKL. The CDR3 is CASSQVRPVSGQRFWEQYF. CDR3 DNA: TGCGCCAGCAGCCAAGTACGACCCGTCAGCGGACAGAGGTTTTGGGAGCAGTACTTC.

CDR3 sequence: CASSLEKQKYNEQFF. The CDR3 DNA reads as TGTGCCAGCAGCTTAGAGAAACAGAAATACAATGAGCAGTTCTTC. The chain is built from TRBV13 and TRBJ2-1; D is unresolved. Germline-derived CDR1 and CDR2 are PRHDT and FYEKMQ (reference sequence). V was clipped by 1 base and J by 4 bases, with 11 bases between them. The length of the CDR3 is 15 residues.

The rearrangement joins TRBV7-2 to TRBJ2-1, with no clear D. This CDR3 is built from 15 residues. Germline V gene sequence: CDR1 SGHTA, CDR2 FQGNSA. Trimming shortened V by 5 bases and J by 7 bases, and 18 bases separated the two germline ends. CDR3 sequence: CASSLPPREENEQFF. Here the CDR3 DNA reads TGTGCCAGCAGCCTTCCCCCTAGAGAAGAGAATGAGCAGTTCTTC.

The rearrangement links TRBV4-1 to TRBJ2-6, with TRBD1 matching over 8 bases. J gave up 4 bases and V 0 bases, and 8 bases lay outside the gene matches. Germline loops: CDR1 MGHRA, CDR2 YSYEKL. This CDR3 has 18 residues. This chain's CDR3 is CASSQEWQGAFGANVLTF. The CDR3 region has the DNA TGCGCCAGCAGCCAAGAATGGCAGGGGGCGTTCGGGGCCAACGTCCTGACTTTC.

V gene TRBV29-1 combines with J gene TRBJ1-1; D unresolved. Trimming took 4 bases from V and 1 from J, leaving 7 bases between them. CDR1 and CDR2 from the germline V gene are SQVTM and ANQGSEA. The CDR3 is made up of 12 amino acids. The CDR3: CSVATSNTEAFF. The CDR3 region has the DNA TGCAGCGTTGCTACGTCGAACACTGAAGCTTTCTTT.

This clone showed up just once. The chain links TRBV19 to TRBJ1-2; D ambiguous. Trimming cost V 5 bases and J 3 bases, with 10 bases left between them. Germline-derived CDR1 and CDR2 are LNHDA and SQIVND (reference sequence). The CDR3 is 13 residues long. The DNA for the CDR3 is TGTGCCAGTAGTCAGACGAACCACTATGGCTACACCTTC. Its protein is CASSQTNHYGYTF.

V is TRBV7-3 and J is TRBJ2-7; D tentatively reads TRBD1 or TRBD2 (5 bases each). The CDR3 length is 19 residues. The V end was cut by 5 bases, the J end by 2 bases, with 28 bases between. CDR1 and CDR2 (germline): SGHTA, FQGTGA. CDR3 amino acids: CASSTAAGLFRADAYEQYF. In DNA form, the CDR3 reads TGTGCCAGCAGCACCGCGGCAGGGCTCTTCCGAGCGGATGCCTACGAGCAGTACTTC.

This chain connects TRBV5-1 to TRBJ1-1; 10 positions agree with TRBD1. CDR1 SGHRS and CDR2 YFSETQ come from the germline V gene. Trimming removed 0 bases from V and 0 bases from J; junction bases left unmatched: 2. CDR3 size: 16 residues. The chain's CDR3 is CASSLGQGAMNTEAFF. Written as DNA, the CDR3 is TGCGCCAGCAGCTTGGGACAGGGGGCTATGAACACTGAAGCTTTCTTT.

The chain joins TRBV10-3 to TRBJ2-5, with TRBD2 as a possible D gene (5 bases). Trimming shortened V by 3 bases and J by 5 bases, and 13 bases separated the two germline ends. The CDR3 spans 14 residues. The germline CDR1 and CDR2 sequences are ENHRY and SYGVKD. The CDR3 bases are TGTGCCATCAGTGAAACTAGTCGGCCTGAGACCCAGTACTTC. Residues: CAISETSRPETQYF.

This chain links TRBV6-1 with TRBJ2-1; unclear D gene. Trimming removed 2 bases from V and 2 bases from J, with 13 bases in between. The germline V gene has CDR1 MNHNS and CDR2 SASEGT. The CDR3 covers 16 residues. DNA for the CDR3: TGTGCCAGCAGTGAATTCTCGGGCCGCCCCTACAATGAGCAGTTCTTC. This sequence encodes CASSEFSGRPYNEQFF.

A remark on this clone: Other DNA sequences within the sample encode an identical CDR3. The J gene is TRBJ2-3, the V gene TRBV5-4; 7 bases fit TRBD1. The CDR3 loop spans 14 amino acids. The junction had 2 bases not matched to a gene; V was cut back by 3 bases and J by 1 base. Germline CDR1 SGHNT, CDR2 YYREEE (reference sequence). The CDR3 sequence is CASSSGTGTDTQYF. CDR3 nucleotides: TGTGCCAGCAGCTCCGGGACAGGCACAGATACGCAGTATTTT.

This chain's CDR3 is CSVESTGLAGGRPYEQYF. The CDR3 DNA sequence: TGCAGCGTTGAATCTACAGGACTAGCGGGAGGGCGTCCCTACGAGCAGTACTTC. The V gene is TRBV29-1, the J gene TRBJ2-7; 15 bases line up with TRBD2. Trimming at V came to 2 bases and at J to 2 bases, leaving 10 bases not matched to a gene. Per the germline V gene, CDR1 is SQVTM and CDR2 is ANQGSEA. The CDR3 runs 18 residues.

CDR3 loop: CASRSALAGGPGEQYF. DNA for the CDR3: TGTGCCAGCAGGTCCGCGCTAGCGGGAGGGCCTGGGGAGCAGTACTTC. The rearrangement links TRBV27 to TRBJ2-7, with TRBD2 matching 12 bases. CDR1 and CDR2 (germline): MNHEY, SMNVEV (reference sequence). The length of the CDR3 is 16 residues. The trim removed 6 bases at V and 7 bases at J, leaving 13 bases unmatched.

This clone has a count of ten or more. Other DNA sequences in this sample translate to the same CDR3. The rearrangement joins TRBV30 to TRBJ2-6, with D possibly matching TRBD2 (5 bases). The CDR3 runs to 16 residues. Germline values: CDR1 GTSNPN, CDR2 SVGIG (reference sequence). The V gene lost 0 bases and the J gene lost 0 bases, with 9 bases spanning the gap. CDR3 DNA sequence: TGTGCCTGGAGTGTTACGGGGTTCTCTGGGGCCAACGTCCTGACTTTC. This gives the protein CAWSVTGFSGANVLTF.

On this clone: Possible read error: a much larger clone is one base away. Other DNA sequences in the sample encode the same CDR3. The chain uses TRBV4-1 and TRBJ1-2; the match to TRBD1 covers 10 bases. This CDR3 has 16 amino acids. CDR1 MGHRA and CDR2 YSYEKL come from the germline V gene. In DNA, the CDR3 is TGCGCCAGCAGCCAACCCGGGACAGGGGTCAACTATGGTTACACCTTC. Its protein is CASSQPGTGVNYGYTF.

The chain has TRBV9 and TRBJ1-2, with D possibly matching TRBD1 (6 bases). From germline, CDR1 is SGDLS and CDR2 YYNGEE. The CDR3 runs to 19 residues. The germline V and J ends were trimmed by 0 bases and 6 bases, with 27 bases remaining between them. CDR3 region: CASSVEGGGSASDTHGYTF. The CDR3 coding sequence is TGTGCCAGCAGCGTAGAGGGGGGTGGGAGCGCATCCGACACCCATGGCTACACCTTC.

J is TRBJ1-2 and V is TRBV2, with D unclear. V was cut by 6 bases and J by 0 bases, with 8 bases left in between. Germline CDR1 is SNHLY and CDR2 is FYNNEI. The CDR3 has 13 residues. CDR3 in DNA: TGTGCCAGCAGCGAGGGTCCTAACTATGGCTACACCTTC. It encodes CASSEGPNYGYTF.

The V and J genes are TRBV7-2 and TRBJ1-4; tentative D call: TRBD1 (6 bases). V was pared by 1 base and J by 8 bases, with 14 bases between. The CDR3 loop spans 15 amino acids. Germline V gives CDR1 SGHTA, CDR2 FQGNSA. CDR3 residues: CASSLVSGESEKLFF. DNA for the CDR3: TGTGCCAGCAGCTTAGTGTCAGGGGAAAGCGAAAAACTGTTTTTT.

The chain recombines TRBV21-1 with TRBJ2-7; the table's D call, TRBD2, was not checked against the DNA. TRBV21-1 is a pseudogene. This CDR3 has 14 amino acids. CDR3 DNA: TGTGCCAGCAGCAACGAGGTGTCGGGCTACGAGCAGTACTTC. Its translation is CASSNEVSGYEQYF.

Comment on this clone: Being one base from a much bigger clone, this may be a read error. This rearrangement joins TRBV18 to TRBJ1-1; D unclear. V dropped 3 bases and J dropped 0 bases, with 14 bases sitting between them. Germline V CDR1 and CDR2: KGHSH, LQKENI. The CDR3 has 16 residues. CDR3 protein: CASSPSTLEMNTEAFF. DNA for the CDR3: TGTGCCAGCTCACCCTCGACCCTTGAGATGAACACTGAAGCTTTCTTT.

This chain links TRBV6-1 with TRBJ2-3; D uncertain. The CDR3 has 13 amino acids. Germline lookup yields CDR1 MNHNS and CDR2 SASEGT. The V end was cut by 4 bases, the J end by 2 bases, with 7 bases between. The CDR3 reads CASSGQNTDTQYF. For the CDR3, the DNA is TGTGCCAGCAGTGGGCAGAACACAGATACGCAGTATTTT.

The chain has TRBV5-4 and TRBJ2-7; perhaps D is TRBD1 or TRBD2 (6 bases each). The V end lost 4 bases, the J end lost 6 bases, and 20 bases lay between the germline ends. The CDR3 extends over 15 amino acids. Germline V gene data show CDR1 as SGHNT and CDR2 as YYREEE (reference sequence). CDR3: CASSVLQGGEVEQYF. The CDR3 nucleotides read TGTGCCAGCAGCGTATTACAGGGAGGAGAAGTCGAGCAGTACTTC.